The 6 T cell receptor beta chains below come from one sample, sequenced in a study of blood T cell repertoires in COVID-19. Profiled with immunoSEQ multiplex PCR; TCRdb holds only in-frame clones, not every one. The repertoire has tens of thousands of clones, 88% of them found once; the top ten carry roughly an eighth. Sequenced input: peripheral blood. Receptors originate from a human donor with active COVID-19. The donor label of this sample is uncertain.

The chain has TRBV9 and TRBJ2-1; TRBD1 matches at 7 bases. V gave up 0 bases and J gave up 4 bases; unmatched junction bases: 4. This CDR3 comprises 15 residues. Germline assignment: CDR1 SGDLS and CDR2 YYNGEE. The CDR3 bases are TGTGCCAGCAGCGTAGATGGGGACAGATACAATGAGCAGTTCTTC. Amino acids: CASSVDGDRYNEQFF.

This clone was found once. The chain uses TRBV24-1 and TRBJ1-1; D unclear. Trimming took 6 bases from V and 7 from J, leaving 8 bases between them. The CDR3 runs 11 residues. CDR1 KGHDR and CDR2 SFDVKD come from the germline V gene. Here the CDR3 reads CATSLGREAFF. The CDR3 bases are TGTGCCACCAGTTTGGGCCGTGAAGCTTTCTTT.

The J gene is TRBJ1-3, the V gene TRBV9, with TRBD1 as a possible D gene (5 bases). Germline values: CDR1 SGDLS, CDR2 YYNGEE. The CDR3 totals 14 residues. Trimming took 1 base from V and 9 from J, leaving 14 bases between them. This CDR3 reads CASSVIQAGGTIYF. CDR3 bases: TGTGCCAGCAGCGTAATCCAGGCCGGGGGCACCATATATTTT. Based on the CDR3 plus reference TRBV9 and TRBJ1-3, the full variable domain is DSGVTQTPKHLITATGQRVTLRCSPRSGDLSVYWYQQSLDQGLQFLIQYYNGEERAKGNILERFSAQQFPDLHSELNLSSLELGDSALYFCASSVIQAGGTIYFGEGSWLTVV.

The CDR3: CASSFPGQGFYEQYF. CDR3 DNA sequence: TGTGCCAGCAGCTTTCCGGGACAGGGTTTCTACGAGCAGTACTTC. This chain links TRBV13 with TRBJ2-7; 9 nucleotides agree with TRBD1. V shed 3 bases, J shed 3 bases, and the junction held 6 bases outside the gene matches. This CDR3 has 15 amino acids. Germline CDR1 and CDR2: PRHDT and FYEKMQ (reference sequence).

The gene calls are TRBV24-1 and TRBJ1-2; TRBD1 might be the D (6 bases). The length of the CDR3 is 14 residues. CDR1 and CDR2 (germline): KGHDR, SFDVKD. The germline V and J ends were trimmed by 5 bases and 7 bases, with 16 bases remaining between them. CDR3 sequence reads: CATSADSRGGGYTF. The CDR3 DNA is TGTGCCACCAGTGCGGACAGCCGGGGGGGTGGCTACACCTTC.

The rearrangement links TRBV21-1 to TRBJ2-1; the DNA was not used to check the table's D call, TRBD2. TRBV21-1 is an annotated pseudogene. The CDR3 is 17 amino acids. The CDR3, as DNA: TGTGCCAGCAGCAAAGAATCTTCAGAACTAATTTACAATGAGCAGTTCTTC. It specifies CASSKESSELIYNEQFF.